Included here is one T cell receptor (beta chain) sequence, with context. Its antigen is currently unknown. Germline CDR1 ENHRY, CDR2 SYGVKD. This CDR3 region has 14 residues. V lost 7 bases to trimming and J lost 3 bases, with 16 bases between them. These data belong to a study of cytomegalovirus exposure and HLA in healthy donors. The PCR contained 60 Vbeta and 13 Jbeta primers. How the authors handled the data: A later analysis counted around 74 million unique TCR beta chains, some 11 million shared. TCRdb's copy holds only in-frame clones and misses some; the assay was immunoSEQ multiplex PCR. The V and J calls and clone size are taken from that table; D and trimming were inferred from the DNA. The table records 95,000 to 150,000 clones, around 77% of them present only once. Study-wide points: Rates of TCR association differed by HLA locus in a later analysis, with DRB1 highest and HLA-C lowest.

V gene TRBV10-3 combines with J gene TRBJ2-7, with D perhaps matching TRBD2 (6 bases). The clonotype was recovered from a woman between 40 and 55 years old in good health and CMV-seropositive. Sequenced material: PBMCs. CDR3 nucleotides: TGTGCCATCACCCAGAGCGGGCGATTCTACGAGCAGTACTTC. Translating gives CAITQSGRFYEQYF.